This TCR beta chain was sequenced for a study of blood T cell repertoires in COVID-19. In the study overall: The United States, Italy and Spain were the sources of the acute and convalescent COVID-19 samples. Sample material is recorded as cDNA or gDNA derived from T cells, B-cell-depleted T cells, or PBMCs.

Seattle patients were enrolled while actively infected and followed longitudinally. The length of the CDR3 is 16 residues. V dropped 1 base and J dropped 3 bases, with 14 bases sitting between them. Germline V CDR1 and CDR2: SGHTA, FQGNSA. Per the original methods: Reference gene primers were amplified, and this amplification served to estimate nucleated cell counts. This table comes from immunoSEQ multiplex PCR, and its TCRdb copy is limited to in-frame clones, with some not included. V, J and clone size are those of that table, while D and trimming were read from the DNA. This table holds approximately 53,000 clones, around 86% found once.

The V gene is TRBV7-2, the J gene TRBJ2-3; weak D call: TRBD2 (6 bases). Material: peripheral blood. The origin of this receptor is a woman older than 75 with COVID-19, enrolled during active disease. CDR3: CASSLGPTSPTDTQYF. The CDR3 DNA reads TGTGCCAGCAGCTTAGGTCCGACTAGTCCGACAGATACGCAGTATTTT.